The subject of this entry is one T cell receptor beta chain. Its antigen remains unidentified. This same CDR3 is encoded by further DNA sequences in the sample. Mild-to-severe COVID-19 survivors were the donors. No culture step preceded sequencing of the ex vivo isolated memory T cells. The entry originates in a study of CD4 T cell repertoires in COVID-19. Between the trimmed V and J ends, which lost 0 bases and 5 bases, there was a span of 8 bases. Germline CDR1 SGHNT, CDR2 YYREEE (reference sequence). The CDR3 runs to 13 residues. Overall study findings and caveats: Several top expanded SARS-CoV-2-reactive clonotypes were shared by two or three memory subsets.

Produced via immunoSEQ multiplex PCR; TCRdb's table is partial and in-frame only. The sample has over 75,000 clones; about 80% are singletons. The receptor was isolated from a human donor who had COVID-19. V and J are TRBV5-4 and TRBJ1-2; unclear D gene. This specimen was CD4+ T cells from peripheral blood, taken after recovery from COVID-19. Here the CDR3 DNA reads TGTGCCAGCAGCTTGGGGCAGGATTATGGCTACACCTTC. Residues: CASSLGQDYGYTF.